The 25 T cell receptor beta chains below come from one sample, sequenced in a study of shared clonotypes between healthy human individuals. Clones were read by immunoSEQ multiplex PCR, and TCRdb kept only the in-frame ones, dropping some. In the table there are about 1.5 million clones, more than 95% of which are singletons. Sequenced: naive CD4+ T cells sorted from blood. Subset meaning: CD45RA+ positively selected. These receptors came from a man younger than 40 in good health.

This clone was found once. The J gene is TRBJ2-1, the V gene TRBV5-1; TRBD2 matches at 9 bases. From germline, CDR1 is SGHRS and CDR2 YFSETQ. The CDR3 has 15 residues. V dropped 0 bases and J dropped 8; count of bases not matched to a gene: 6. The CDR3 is CASSLELAGGDEQFF. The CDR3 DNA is TGCGCCAGCAGCTTGGAACTAGCGGGCGGGGATGAGCAGTTCTTC.

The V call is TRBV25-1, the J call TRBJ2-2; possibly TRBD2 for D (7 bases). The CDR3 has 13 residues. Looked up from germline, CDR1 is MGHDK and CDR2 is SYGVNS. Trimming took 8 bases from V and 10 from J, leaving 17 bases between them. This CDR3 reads CASSLWGGEELFF. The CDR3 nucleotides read TGTGCCAGCTCCTTGTGGGGGGGCGAGGAGCTGTTTTTT. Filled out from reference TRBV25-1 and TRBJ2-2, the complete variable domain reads EADIYQTPRYLVIGTGKKITLECSQTMGHDKMYWYQQDPGMELHLIHYSYGVNSTEKGDLSSESTVSRIRTEHFPLTLESARPSHTSQYLCASSLWGGEELFFGEGSRLTVL.

The CDR3: CASSPWDNQETQYF. In DNA form, the CDR3 reads TGTGCCAGCAGCCCCTGGGACAACCAAGAGACCCAGTACTTC. This chain uses TRBV7-9 with TRBJ2-5, with a weak D call TRBD1 (6 bases). V lost 5 bases, J lost 0 bases, and 10 bases lay in between. CDR1 is SEHNR and CDR2 is FQNEAQ in the germline V gene (reference sequence). This CDR3 is 14 amino acids long.

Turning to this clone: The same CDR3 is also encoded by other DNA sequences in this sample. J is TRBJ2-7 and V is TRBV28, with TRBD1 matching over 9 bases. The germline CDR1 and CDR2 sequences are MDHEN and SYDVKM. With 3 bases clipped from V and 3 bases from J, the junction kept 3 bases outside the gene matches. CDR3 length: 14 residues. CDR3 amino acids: CASSFLDRGYEQYF. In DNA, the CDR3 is TGTGCCAGCAGTTTTCTGGACAGGGGCTACGAGCAGTACTTC. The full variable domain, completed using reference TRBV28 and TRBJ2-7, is DVKVTQSSRYLVKRTGEKVFLECVQDMDHENMFWYRQDPGLGLRLIYFSYDVKMKEKGDIPEGYSVSREKKERFSLILESASTNQTSMYLCASSFLDRGYEQYFGPGTRLTVT.

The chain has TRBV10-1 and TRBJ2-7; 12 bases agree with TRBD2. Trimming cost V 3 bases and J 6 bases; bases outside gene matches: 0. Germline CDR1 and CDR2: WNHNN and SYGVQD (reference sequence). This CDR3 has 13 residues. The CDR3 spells CASSELAGGEQYF. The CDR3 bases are TGCGCCAGCAGTGAACTAGCGGGAGGCGAGCAGTACTTC.

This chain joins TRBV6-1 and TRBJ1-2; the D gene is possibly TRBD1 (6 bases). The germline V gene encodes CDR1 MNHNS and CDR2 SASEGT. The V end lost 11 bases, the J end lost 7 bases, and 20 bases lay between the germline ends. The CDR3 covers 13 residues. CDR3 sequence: CASKLQGPGGYTF. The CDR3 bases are TGTGCCTCCAAACTACAGGGACCTGGTGGCTACACCTTC.

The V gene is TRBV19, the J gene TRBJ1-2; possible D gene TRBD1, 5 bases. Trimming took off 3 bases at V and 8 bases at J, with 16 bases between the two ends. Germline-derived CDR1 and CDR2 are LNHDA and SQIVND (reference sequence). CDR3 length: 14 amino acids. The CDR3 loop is CASSMGPLDVGYTF. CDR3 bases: TGTGCCAGTAGTATGGGGCCTCTTGATGTAGGCTACACCTTC.

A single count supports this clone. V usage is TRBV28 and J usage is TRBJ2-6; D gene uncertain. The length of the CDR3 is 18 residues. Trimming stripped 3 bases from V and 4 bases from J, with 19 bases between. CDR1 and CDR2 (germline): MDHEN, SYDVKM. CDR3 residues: CASSLYSIGPGGANVLTF. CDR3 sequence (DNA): TGTGCCAGCAGTTTGTACAGTATCGGGCCAGGAGGGGCCAACGTCCTGACTTTC.

The CDR3 spells CAIKEVLTHNEQFF. The CDR3 nucleotides read TGTGCCATCAAGGAGGTACTGACCCACAATGAGCAGTTCTTC. This chain connects TRBV10-3 to TRBJ2-1; D may be TRBD2 (5 bases). Germline CDR1 ENHRY, CDR2 SYGVKD. V lost 7 bases, J lost 5 bases, and 15 bases lay in between. This CDR3 region has 14 residues.

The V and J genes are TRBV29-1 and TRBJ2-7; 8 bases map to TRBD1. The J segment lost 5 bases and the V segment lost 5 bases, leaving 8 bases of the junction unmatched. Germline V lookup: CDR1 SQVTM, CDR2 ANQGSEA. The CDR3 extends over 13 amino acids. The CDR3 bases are TGCAGCGTTACCCGGGACAGGATAGACGAGCAGTACTTC. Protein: CSVTRDRIDEQYF.

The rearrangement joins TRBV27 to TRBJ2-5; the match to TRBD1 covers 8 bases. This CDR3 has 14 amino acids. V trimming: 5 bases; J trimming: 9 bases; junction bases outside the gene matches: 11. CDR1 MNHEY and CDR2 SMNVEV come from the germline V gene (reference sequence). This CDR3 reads CASSTRQGRLAQYF. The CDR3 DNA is TGTGCCAGCAGTACAAGACAGGGGCGGTTGGCCCAGTACTTC.

CDR3 sequence reads: CASSRTSPSYEQYF. For the CDR3, the DNA is TGCGCCAGCAGCAGGACTAGCCCCTCCTACGAGCAGTACTTC. The chain is built from TRBV5-1 and TRBJ2-7, with 8 bases matching TRBD2. The germline V gene encodes CDR1 SGHRS and CDR2 YFSETQ. Trimming took 4 bases from V and 0 from J; bases not matched to a gene: 3. The CDR3 is 14 residues long.

CDR3 loop: CASRLRALGRRNQPQHF. The CDR3 bases are TGTGCCAGCAGACTCCGGGCCCTTGGAAGACGCAATCAGCCCCAGCATTTT. V is TRBV28 and J is TRBJ1-5; D is unclear. Trimming left V 6 bases short and J 2 bases short, with 20 bases between. The length of the CDR3 is 17 residues. Looked up from germline, CDR1 is MDHEN and CDR2 is SYDVKM.

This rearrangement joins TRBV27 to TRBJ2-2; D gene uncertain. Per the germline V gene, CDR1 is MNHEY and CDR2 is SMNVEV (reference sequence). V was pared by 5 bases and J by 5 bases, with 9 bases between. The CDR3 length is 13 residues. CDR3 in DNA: TGTGCCAGCAGTCCGATTGTTACCGGGGAGCTGTTTTTT. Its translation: CASSPIVTGELFF.

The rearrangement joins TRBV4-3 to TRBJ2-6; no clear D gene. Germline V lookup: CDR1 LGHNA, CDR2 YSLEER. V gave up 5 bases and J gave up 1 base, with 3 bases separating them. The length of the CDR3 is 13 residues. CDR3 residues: CASSFSGANVLTF. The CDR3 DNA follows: TGCGCCAGCAGCTTTTCTGGGGCCAACGTCCTGACTTTC.

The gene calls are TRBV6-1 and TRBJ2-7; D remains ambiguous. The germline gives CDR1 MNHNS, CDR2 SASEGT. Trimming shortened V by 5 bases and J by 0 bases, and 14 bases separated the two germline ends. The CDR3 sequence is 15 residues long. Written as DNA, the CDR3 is TGTGCCAGCAGTTCCAGGACCCAGAGCTCCTACGAGCAGTACTTC. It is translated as CASSSRTQSSYEQYF.

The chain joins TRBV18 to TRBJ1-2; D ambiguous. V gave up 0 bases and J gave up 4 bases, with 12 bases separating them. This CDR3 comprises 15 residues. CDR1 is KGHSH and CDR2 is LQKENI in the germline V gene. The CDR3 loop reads CASSPPEGLGYGYTF. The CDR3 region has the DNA TGTGCCAGCTCACCACCGGAAGGGTTGGGCTATGGCTACACCTTC.

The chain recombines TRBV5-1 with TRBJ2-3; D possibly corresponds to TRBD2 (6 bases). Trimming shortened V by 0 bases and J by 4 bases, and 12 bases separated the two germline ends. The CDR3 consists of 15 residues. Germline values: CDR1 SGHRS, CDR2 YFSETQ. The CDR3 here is CASSLEGAGADTQYF. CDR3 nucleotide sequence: TGCGCCAGCAGCTTGGAGGGAGCGGGCGCAGATACGCAGTATTTT.

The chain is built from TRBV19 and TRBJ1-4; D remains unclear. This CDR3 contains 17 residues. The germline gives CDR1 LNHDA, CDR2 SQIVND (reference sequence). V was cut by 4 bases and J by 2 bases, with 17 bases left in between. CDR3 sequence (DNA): TGTGCCAGTAGTACATTGGACGGTGACCGGACTAATGAAAAACTGTTTTTT. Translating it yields CASSTLDGDRTNEKLFF. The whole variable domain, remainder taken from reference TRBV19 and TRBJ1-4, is DGGITQSPKYLFRKEGQNVTLSCEQNLNHDAMYWYRQDPGQGLRLIYYSQIVNDFQKGDIAEGYSVSREKKESFPLTVTSAQKNPTAFYLCASSTLDGDRTNEKLFFGSGTQLSVL.

The DNA of the CDR3 is TGTGCCTGGACTCCCGGGGGGCCTGGAGCTTTCTTT. As protein: CAWTPGGPGAFF. The chain uses TRBV30 and TRBJ1-1; D may be TRBD1 (6 bases). V was cut by 4 bases and J by 10 bases, with 16 bases left in between. Germline V gene data show CDR1 as GTSNPN and CDR2 as SVGIG (reference sequence). This CDR3 spans 12 amino acids.

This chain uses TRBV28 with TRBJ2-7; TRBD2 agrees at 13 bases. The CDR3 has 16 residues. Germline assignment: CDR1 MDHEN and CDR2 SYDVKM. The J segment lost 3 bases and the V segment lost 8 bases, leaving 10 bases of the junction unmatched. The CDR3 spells CASPGTSGNGSYEQYF. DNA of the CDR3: TGTGCCAGCCCAGGGACTAGCGGGAATGGGAGCTACGAGCAGTACTTC.

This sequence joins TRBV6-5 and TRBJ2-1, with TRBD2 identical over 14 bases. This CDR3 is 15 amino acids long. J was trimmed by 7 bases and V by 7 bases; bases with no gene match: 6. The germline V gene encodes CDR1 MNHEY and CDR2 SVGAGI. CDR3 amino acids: CASMTSGRARNEQFF. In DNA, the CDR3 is TGTGCCAGCATGACTAGCGGGAGGGCGCGGAATGAGCAGTTCTTC.

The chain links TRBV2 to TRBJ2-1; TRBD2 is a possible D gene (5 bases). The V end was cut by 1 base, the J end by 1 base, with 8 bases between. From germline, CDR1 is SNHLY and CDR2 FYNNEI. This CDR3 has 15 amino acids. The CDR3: CASSEVGGSYNEQFF. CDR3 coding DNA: TGTGCCAGCAGTGAAGTTGGCGGGTCCTACAATGAGCAGTTCTTC.

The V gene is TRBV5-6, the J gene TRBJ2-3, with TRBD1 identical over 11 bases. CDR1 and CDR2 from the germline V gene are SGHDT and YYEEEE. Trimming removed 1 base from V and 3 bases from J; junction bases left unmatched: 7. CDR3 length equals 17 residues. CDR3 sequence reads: CASSLWPGTGGTDTQYF. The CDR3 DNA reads TGTGCCAGCAGCTTGTGGCCCGGGACAGGGGGTACAGATACGCAGTATTTT.

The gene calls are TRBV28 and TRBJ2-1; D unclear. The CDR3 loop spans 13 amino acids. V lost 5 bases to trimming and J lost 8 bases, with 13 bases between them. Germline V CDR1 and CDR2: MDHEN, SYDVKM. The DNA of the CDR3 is TGTGCCAGCAGTCCCTATTTTGCTGATGAGCAGTTCTTC. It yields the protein CASSPYFADEQFF.